This record covers a single T cell receptor beta chain. These data are taken from a study of blood T cell repertoires in COVID-19. Overall study: Material from acute and convalescent COVID-19 was sourced from the United States, Italy and Spain. T cells, B-cell-depleted T cells, or PBMCs provided the cDNA or gDNA that served as material.

Per the original methods: Scientists estimated how many nucleated cells there were by amplifying reference gene primers. The data were produced by immunoSEQ multiplex PCR, yet TCRdb's version contains in-frame clones alone and is incomplete. V and J calls and clone size come straight from that table; D and trimming were deduced from the DNA. The sample consists of under 20,000 clones, roughly 81% of them appearing once. Sequencing was carried out using peripheral blood. The source is a man aged 55 to 70 with acute or convalescent COVID-19.

The CDR3 loop reads CASRPGQGQGYTF. The DNA for the CDR3 is TGTGCCAGCAGACCCGGACAGGGCCAAGGCTACACCTTC. The gene calls are TRBV7-9 and TRBJ1-2; 8 positions match TRBD1. V shed 6 bases and J 8 bases; nucleotides not matched to a gene: 8. Germline V gene sequence: CDR1 SEHNR, CDR2 FQNEAQ (reference sequence). This CDR3 is built from 13 residues.